The next 15 T cell receptor beta chains were all read from a single sample in a study of T cell changes during pregnancy in multiple sclerosis (dated by TCRdb to between 2018 and 2020). The protocol used for the library was the immunoSEQ multiplex PCR assay. The immuneACCESS repertoire file appears here via TCRdb, limited to in-frame rearrangements. These files lack a portion of the clones; in checked studies, under half of the deficit traces to unresolved V genes, and the cause of the others is not known. The sample data list about 23,000 clones, and around 88% of these were observed just once. Less than 1.2% of the sample is held by the ten biggest clonotypes. Source: CD4+ T cells from peripheral blood mononuclear cells, taken in the first trimester of pregnancy. The receptor set was obtained from a female donor in good health, enrolled as a control in a pregnancy study.

V gene TRBV28 combines with J gene TRBJ1-5; 8 nucleotides agree with TRBD1. The V and J ends lost 1 base and 0 bases, in that order; junction bases with no gene match: 11. The CDR3 spans 19 residues. CDR1 MDHEN and CDR2 SYDVKM come from the germline V gene. In DNA, the CDR3 is TGTGCCAGCAGTTTATCGGATGGGGGACAGGCTTATAGCAATCAGCCCCAGCATTTT. Its translation is CASSLSDGGQAYSNQPQHF.

V usage is TRBV2 and J usage is TRBJ1-5; 8 nucleotides match TRBD1. The CDR3 is made up of 14 amino acids. CDR1 and CDR2 from the germline V gene are SNHLY and FYNNEI. V shed 6 bases and J 6 bases; nucleotides not matched to a gene: 7. DNA for the CDR3: TGTGCCAGCAGAGTAGGACAGGGCGGTCAGCCCCAGCATTTT. It translates to CASRVGQGGQPQHF.

Written as DNA, the CDR3 is TGTGCCAGCAGCCCCAATCGGGGACAAGAGACCCAGTACTTC. Translation gives CASSPNRGQETQYF. The V and J genes are TRBV7-3 and TRBJ2-5; perhaps TRBD2 as D (5 bases). V dropped 5 bases and J dropped 2 bases, with 12 bases sitting between them. CDR3 size: 14 residues. Germline V gene sequence: CDR1 SGHTA, CDR2 FQGTGA. Filled out from reference TRBV7-3 and TRBJ2-5, the complete variable domain reads GAGVSQTPSNKVTEKGKYVELRCDPISGHTALYWYRQSLGQGPEFLIYFQGTGAADDSGLPNDRFFAVRPEGSVSTLKIQRTERGDSAVYLCASSPNRGQETQYFGPGTRLLVL.

For the CDR3, the DNA is TGTGCCAGCAGCCAAGATAGAATTGAGGGAATCCCTGAAGCTTTCTTT. Translation: CASSQDRIEGIPEAFF. The gene calls are TRBV4-2 and TRBJ1-1; D remains ambiguous. Trimming left V 0 bases short and J 6 bases short, with 17 bases between. Germline lookup yields CDR1 LGHNA and CDR2 YNFKEQ. The CDR3 totals 16 residues.

This chain links TRBV7-2 with TRBJ2-7, with D possibly being TRBD2 (6 bases). V was clipped by 1 base and J by 6 bases, with 16 bases between them. Germline V lookup: CDR1 SGHTA, CDR2 FQGNSA. The length of the CDR3 is 15 residues. The CDR3 is CASSLVAEGSSEQYF. DNA of the CDR3: TGTGCCAGCAGCTTAGTGGCGGAGGGTTCGTCCGAGCAGTACTTC.

The J gene is TRBJ1-1, the V gene TRBV6-5; the D gene is possibly TRBD1 (5 bases). Germline V gives CDR1 MNHEY, CDR2 SVGAGI. The V and J ends lost 4 bases and 7 bases respectively, with 16 bases between them. CDR3 length: 14 residues. This chain's CDR3 is CASSSGGAGGEAFF. The CDR3 bases are TGTGCCAGCAGTTCCGGCGGGGCCGGCGGTGAAGCTTTCTTT.

This chain links TRBV28 with TRBJ2-3, with D possibly matching TRBD2 (5 bases). Germline loops: CDR1 MDHEN, CDR2 SYDVKM. The V and J ends lost 6 bases and 2 bases respectively, with 18 bases between them. This CDR3 has 16 amino acids. CDR3 residues: CASSPTGILYTDTQYF. In DNA, the CDR3 is TGTGCCAGCAGCCCCACCGGGATTTTGTACACAGATACGCAGTATTTT.

The V call is TRBV30, the J call TRBJ2-2; D uncertain. The CDR3 covers 12 residues. Germline V CDR1 and CDR2: GTSNPN, SVGIG (reference sequence). Deletions cut 4 bases from V and 3 bases from J, with 6 bases between. Here the CDR3 DNA reads TGTGCCTGGATTCCGGACACCGGGGAGCTGTTTTTT. Its protein product is CAWIPDTGELFF.

This clone was observed a single time. CDR3 sequence reads: CASSPVGWSAGGNEQYF. The CDR3 region has the DNA TGTGCCAGCAGCCCGGTGGGGTGGTCGGCCGGGGGTAACGAGCAGTACTTC. The rearrangement uses TRBV5-6 and TRBJ2-7, with D tentatively TRBD2 (6 bases). Trimming pared 4 bases from V and 5 bases from J, leaving 25 bases between. Germline V gene sequence: CDR1 SGHDT, CDR2 YYEEEE. The CDR3 is 17 amino acids.

Concerning this clone: The junction differs from germline at one of its ends, possibly a read error. This chain connects TRBV10-3 to TRBJ1-5; 9 nucleotides align to TRBD1. This CDR3 is built from 16 residues. CDR1 is ENHRY, CDR2 SYGVKD, per germline. The CDR3 sequence: CAIDRGAGQPNPPQHF. The CDR3 coding sequence is TGTGCCATCGACAGGGGGGCAGGGCAGCCCAATCCGCCCCAGCATTTT.

This chain links TRBV19 with TRBJ1-5; maybe TRBD1 (6 bases). The V and J ends lost 7 bases and 11 bases respectively, with 18 bases between them. Germline CDR1 LNHDA, CDR2 SQIVND (reference sequence). CDR3 length: 13 residues. The CDR3 DNA follows: TGTGCCAGTAACTTCGGACAGTCTTCGTCCCAGCATTTT. This sequence encodes CASNFGQSSSQHF.

This clone has just one count. V usage is TRBV18 and J usage is TRBJ2-7, with D unresolved. Germline V gene sequence: CDR1 KGHSH, CDR2 LQKENI. The CDR3 length is 13 residues. V gave up 0 bases and J gave up 3 bases, with 6 bases separating them. Written as DNA, the CDR3 is TGTGCCAGCTCACCACCAATAAACTACGAGCAGTACTTC. Translated, it gives CASSPPINYEQYF.

The V and J genes are TRBV5-1 and TRBJ1-2, with D uncertain. V was cut by 1 base and J by 0 bases, with 7 bases left in between. This CDR3 is built from 14 residues. CDR1 SGHRS and CDR2 YFSETQ come from the germline V gene. CDR3 sequence: CASSLTSTNYGYTF. In DNA form, the CDR3 reads TGCGCCAGCAGCTTGACATCCACTAACTATGGCTACACCTTC.

The CDR3 loop is CASSASGGLTYEQYF. As DNA, the CDR3 is TGTGCCAGCAGCGCCTCAGGGGGCTTGACCTACGAGCAGTACTTC. The chain combines TRBV9 with TRBJ2-7; 8 positions agree with TRBD1. Germline V gene lookup returns CDR1 SGDLS and CDR2 YYNGEE. Trimming removed 3 bases from V and 2 bases from J; junction bases left unmatched: 7. The CDR3 length is 15 residues. The whole variable domain, filled in from reference TRBV9 and TRBJ2-7, reads DSGVTQTPKHLITATGQRVTLRCSPRSGDLSVYWYQQSLDQGLQFLIQYYNGEERAKGNILERFSAQQFPDLHSELNLSSLELGDSALYFCASSASGGLTYEQYFGPGTRLTVT.

The rearrangement links TRBV5-4 to TRBJ1-2, with TRBD1 identical over 9 bases. The CDR3 sequence is 15 residues long. V was pared by 3 bases and J by 6 bases, with 9 bases of the junction left unmatched. The germline CDR1 and CDR2 sequences are SGHNT and YYREEE (reference sequence). The CDR3 DNA follows: TGTGCCAGCAGCTCAAACAGGGGGCTTGAGGATGGCTACACCTTC. Its protein is CASSSNRGLEDGYTF.